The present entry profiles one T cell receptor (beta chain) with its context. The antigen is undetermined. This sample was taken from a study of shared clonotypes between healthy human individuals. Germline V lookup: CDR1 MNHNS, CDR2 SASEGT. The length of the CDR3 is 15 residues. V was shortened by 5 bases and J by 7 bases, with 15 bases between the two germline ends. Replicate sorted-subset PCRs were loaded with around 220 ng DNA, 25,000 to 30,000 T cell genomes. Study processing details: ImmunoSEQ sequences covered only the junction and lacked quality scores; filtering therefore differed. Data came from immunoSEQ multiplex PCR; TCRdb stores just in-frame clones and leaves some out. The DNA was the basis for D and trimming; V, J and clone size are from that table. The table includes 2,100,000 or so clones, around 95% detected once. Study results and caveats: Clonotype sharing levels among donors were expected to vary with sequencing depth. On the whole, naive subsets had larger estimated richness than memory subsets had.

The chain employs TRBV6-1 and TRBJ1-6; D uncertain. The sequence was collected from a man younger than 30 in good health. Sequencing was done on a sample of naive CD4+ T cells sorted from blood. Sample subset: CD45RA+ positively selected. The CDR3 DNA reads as TGTGCCAGCAGTTGGGGAGTCCTTGAAAATTCACCCCTCCACTTT. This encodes CASSWGVLENSPLHF.